The TCR beta chain under discussion was sequenced for a study of T cells in Graves' hyperthyroidism and ophthalmopathy. Study-wide results and caveats: In validation, the model predicted ophthalmopathy. These predictions came a median about 6.8 months before onset. Blood also contained most expanded thyroid clonotypes above 0.001. Ophthalmopathy and stable hyperthyroidism were separated by a 13 V-J model.

Researchers took RNA transcripts and amplified the TCR beta CDR3 regions from them. Primed by the HTBI set, a first-round RT-PCR was run on the TCR CDR3. TCRdb re-analysed the multiplex PCR reads in MiXCR, keeping a single row per CDR3 protein. The top ten hold around 17% of the sample, which has around 620,000 distinct CDR3 sequences, roughly 50% seen once. CDR1 is WSHSY and CDR2 is SAAADI in the germline V gene. CDR3 size: 13 residues. Trimming shortened V by 4 bases and J by 7 bases, and 13 bases separated the two germline ends. Diagnoses were made from clinical symptoms, serum measures (thyroxine and TRAb), thyroid ultrasound and orbital computed tomography. For this clonotype: Its antigen is still unknown.

The V gene is TRBV10-2, the J gene TRBJ2-5, with a weak D call TRBD1 (5 bases). The sequenced sample was peripheral blood or thyroid tissue (not recorded which). This clonotype was obtained from an adult woman with Graves' disease, either hyperthyroidism or ophthalmopathy (not recorded which). The CDR3 sequence is CASSVGEMGTQYF. Written as DNA, the CDR3 is TGCGCCAGCAGTGTAGGGGAAATGGGGACCCAGTACTTC.